This record looks at one T cell receptor (beta chain) sequence and its context. Germline loops: CDR1 WSHSY, CDR2 SAAADI. V was cut by 8 bases and J by 1 base, with 8 bases left in between. The CDR3 runs to 12 residues. The record originates from a study of blood T cell repertoires in COVID-19. In the study overall: Italy, Spain and the United States were the sources of the convalescent and acute COVID-19 samples. T cells, B-cell-depleted T cells, or PBMCs supplied cDNA or gDNA.

Original processing notes: Reference gene primer amplification gave estimated nucleated cell counts. The table came from immunoSEQ multiplex PCR; TCRdb's copy has only in-frame clones and leaves some out. D and trimming come from the DNA, and the V and J calls and clone size come from that table. Of more than 80,000 clones listed, around 86% are singletons. Sequencing used peripheral blood. J is TRBJ1-1 and V is TRBV10-2; D is unresolved. The source is a woman between 65 and 79 years old with acute or convalescent COVID-19. CDR3 in amino acids: CASLRGNTEAFF. CDR3 in DNA: TGCGCCAGCCTCCGGGGGAACACTGAAGCTTTCTTT.